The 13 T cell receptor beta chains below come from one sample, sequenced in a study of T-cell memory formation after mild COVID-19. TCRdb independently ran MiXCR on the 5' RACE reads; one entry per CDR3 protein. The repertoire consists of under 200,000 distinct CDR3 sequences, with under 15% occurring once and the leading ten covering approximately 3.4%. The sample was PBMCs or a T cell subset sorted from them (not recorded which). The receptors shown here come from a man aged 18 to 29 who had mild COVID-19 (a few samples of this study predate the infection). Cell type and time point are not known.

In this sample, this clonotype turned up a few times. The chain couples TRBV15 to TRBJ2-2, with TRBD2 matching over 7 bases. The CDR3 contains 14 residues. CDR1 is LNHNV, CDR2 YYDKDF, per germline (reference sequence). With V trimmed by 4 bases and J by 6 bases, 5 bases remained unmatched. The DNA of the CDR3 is TGTGCCACCAGCAAGGGGACTACCTCCGGGGAGCTGTTTTTT. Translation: CATSKGTTSGELFF.

The CDR3 here is CASSRSGGPSDTQYF. In nucleotides, the CDR3 is TGTGCCAGCAGTCGGAGCGGGGGGCCTTCAGATACGCAGTATTTT. The chain couples TRBV28 to TRBJ2-3; 9 nucleotides line up with TRBD2. The CDR3 spans 15 residues. Germline-derived CDR1 and CDR2 are MDHEN and SYDVKM. Trimming cost V 5 bases and J 4 bases; bases outside gene matches: 7.

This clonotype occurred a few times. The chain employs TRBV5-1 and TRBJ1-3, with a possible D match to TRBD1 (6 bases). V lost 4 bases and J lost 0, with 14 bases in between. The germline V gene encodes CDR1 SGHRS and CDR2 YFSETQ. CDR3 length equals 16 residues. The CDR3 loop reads CASSDGTIVSGNTIYF. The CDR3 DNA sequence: TGCGCCAGCAGCGACGGGACAATCGTCTCTGGAAACACCATATATTTT.

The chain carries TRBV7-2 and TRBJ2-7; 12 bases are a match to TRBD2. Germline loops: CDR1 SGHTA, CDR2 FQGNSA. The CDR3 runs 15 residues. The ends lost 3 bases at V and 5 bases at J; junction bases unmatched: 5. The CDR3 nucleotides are TGTGCCAGCAGCTTCCCACTAGCGGGGGGACACGAGCAGTACGTC. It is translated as CASSFPLAGGHEQYV.

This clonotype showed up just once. The DNA of the CDR3 is TGTGCCAGCAGCTTAGAGCGCCCCGGGGTAGGTTCACCCCTCCACTTT. This sequence encodes CASSLERPGVGSPLHF. The chain links TRBV7-2 to TRBJ1-6, with D uncertain. Germline CDR1 SGHTA, CDR2 FQGNSA. Trimming pared 1 base from V and 9 bases from J, leaving 16 bases between. The CDR3 spans 16 residues.

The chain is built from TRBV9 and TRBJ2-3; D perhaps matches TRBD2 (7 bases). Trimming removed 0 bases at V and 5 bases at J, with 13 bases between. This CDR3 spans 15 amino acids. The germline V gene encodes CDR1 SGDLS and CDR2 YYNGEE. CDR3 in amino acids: CASSVVGGAGDTQYF. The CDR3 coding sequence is TGTGCCAGCAGCGTAGTGGGGGGGGCCGGAGATACGCAGTATTTT.

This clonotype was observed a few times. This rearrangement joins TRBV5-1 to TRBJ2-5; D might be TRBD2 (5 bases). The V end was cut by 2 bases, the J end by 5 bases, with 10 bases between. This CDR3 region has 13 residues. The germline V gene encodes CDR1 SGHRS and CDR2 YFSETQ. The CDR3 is CASSFEGWETQYF. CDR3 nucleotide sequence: TGCGCCAGCAGCTTCGAGGGTTGGGAGACCCAGTACTTC.

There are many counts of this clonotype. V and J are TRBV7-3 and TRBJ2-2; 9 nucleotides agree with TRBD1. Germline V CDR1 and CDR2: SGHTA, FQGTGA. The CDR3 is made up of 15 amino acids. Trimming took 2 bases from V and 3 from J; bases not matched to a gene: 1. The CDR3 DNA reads TGTGCCAGCAGCTTAGACAGGGGGTACACCGGGGAGCTGTTTTTT. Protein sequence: CASSLDRGYTGELFF.

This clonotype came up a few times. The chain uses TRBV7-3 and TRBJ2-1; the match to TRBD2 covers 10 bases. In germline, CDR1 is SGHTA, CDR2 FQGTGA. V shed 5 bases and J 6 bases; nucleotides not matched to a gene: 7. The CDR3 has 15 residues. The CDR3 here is CASSPGTSAPNEQFF. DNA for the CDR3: TGTGCCAGCAGCCCCGGGACTAGCGCTCCCAATGAGCAGTTCTTC.

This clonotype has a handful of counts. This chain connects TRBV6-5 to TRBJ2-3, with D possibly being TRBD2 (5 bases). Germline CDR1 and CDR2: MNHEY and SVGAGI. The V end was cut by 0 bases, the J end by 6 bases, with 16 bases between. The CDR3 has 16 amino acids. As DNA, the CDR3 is TGTGCCAGCAGTTACTCGACGGGGTCTCACACGGATACGCAGTATTTT. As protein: CASSYSTGSHTDTQYF.

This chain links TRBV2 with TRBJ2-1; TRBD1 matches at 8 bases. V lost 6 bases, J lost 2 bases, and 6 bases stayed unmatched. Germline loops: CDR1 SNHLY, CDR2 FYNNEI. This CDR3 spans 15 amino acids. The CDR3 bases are TGTGCCAGCAGCCCCGACAGGGGCGCCTACAATGAGCAGTTCTTC. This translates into CASSPDRGAYNEQFF.

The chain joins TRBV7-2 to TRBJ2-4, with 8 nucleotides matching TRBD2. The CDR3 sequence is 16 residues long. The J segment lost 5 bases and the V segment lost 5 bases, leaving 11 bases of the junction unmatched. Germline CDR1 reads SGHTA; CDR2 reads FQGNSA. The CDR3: CASSTPGGRIQNIQYF. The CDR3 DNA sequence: TGTGCCAGCAGCACACCGGGGGGGCGGATTCAAAACATTCAGTACTTC.

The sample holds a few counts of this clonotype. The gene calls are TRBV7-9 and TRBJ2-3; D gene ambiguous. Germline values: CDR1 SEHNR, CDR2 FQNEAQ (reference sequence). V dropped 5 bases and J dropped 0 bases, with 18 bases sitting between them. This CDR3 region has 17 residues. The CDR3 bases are TGTGCCAGCAGCCGACTCCGGAGACTTGCTAGCACAGATACGCAGTATTTT. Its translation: CASSRLRRLASTDTQYF.